This T cell receptor (beta chain) was recovered during a study of technical replicates of blood from a handful of donors (dated by TCRdb to about 2017). As regards this clone: Its target antigen remains unknown. Per-nucleotide qualities are absent, and no much larger clonotype sits a single base away.

Based on the germline V gene, the CDR1 and CDR2 sequences are SGHRS and YFSETQ. The CDR3 holds 17 amino acids from the cysteine to the phenylalanine. The entry retains the CDR3 DNA only, 51 bases that are in frame from base 1. V has 1 base trimmed and J has 3 bases trimmed; junction bases matching no gene number 10. Receptor libraries were prepared by the immunoSEQ multiplex PCR assay. Not all clones reach the TCRdb copy of this immuneACCESS table, which keeps in-frame sequences only. Checked studies attribute under half of the gap to unresolved V genes and leave the rest unexplained. The sample table shows fewer than 85,000 clones, and 80% to 95% are seen once. The ten largest account for 0.41% of the sample.

Specimen: T cells isolated from PBMCs. In this chain, TRBV5-1 is recombined with TRBJ2-3, and 8 bases in between align with TRBD2. The sequence derives from a human donor in good health. The nucleotides read TGCGCCAGCAGCTTGAGGCCCAGCGGGAGTACAACAGATACGCAGTATTTT. Its product reads: CASSLRPSGSTTDTQYF.